This T cell receptor beta chain stems from a study of cytomegalovirus exposure and HLA in healthy donors. Findings of the study overall: An ancestry cluster, one associated with Asian ancestry, reportedly showed fewer N-insertions than the approximately 670-donor mean in a later analysis. Rarity characterized most TCR sequences, yet some public TCRs appeared in many donors. Later analysis found that TCR beta chains associated with HLA were more clonally expanded than other, equally common chains.

Of note for this clone: The antigen is undetermined.

In the PCR, 60 Vbeta and 13 Jbeta primers were used. In the authors' workflow: An analysis performed later counted 74 million or so unique TCR beta chains (around 11 million of them shared). The assay was immunoSEQ multiplex PCR, and TCRdb's table has in-frame clones only and misses some. Clone size and the V and J calls come from that table; the DNA yielded D and trimming. Of some 100,000 clones in the sample, 65% to 85% are singletons; the top ten hold 11% to 15%. The source material was PBMCs. The sequence was obtained from a woman in her seventies in good health and CMV-seropositive.

The CDR3 sequence is CASSPMQTDSGNTIYF. CDR3 DNA sequence: TGTGCCAGCAGCCCCATGCAGACAGACTCTGGAAACACCATATATTTT. V is TRBV5-6 and J is TRBJ1-3; maybe TRBD1 (5 bases). Germline CDR1 and CDR2: SGHDT and YYEEEE. V was cut by 4 bases and J by 0 bases, with 14 bases left in between. The CDR3 consists of 16 residues.